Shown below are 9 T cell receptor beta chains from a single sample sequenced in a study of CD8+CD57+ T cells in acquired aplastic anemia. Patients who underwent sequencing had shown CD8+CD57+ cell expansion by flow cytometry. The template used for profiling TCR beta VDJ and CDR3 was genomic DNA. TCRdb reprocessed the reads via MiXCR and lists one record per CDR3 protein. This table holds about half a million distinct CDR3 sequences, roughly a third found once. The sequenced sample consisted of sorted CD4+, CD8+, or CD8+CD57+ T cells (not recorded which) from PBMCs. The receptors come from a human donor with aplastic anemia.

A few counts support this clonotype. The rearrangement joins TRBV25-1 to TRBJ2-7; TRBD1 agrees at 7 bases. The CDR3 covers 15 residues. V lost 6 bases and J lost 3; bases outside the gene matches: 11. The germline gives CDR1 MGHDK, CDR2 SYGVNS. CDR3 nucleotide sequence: TGTGCCAGCAGCACCGGGACAGAGCCCTTCTACGAGCAGTACTTC. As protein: CASSTGTEPFYEQYF.

CDR3 sequence: CASRPTGDIQTQYF. The CDR3 DNA is TGTGCCAGCAGACCTACAGGGGATATACAGACCCAGTACTTC. The V and J genes are TRBV7-2 and TRBJ2-5, with 7 nucleotides matching TRBD1. There are 14 residues in the CDR3. After removal of 6 bases from V and 6 bases from J, the junction contained 10 bases not matched to a gene. Germline V gene sequence: CDR1 SGHTA, CDR2 FQGNSA.

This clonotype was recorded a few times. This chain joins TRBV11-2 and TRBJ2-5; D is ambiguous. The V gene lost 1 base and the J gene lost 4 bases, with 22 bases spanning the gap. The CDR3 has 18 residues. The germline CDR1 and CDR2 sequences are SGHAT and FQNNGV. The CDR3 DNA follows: TGTGCCAGCAGCTTAGGCATCCCCGCCCCTCCTGGGCGAGAGACCCAGTACTTC. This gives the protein CASSLGIPAPPGRETQYF.

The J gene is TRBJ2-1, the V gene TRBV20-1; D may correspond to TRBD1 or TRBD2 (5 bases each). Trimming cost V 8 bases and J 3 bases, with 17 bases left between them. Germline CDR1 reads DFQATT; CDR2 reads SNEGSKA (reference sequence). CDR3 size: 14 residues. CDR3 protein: CSTRPRDGYNEQFF. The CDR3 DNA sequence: TGCAGTACCCGCCCCCGGGACGGCTACAATGAGCAGTTCTTC.

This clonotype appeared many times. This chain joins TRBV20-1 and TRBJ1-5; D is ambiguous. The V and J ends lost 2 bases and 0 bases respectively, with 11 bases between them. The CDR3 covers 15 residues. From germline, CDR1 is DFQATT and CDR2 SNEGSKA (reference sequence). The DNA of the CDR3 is TGCAGTGCTAGACCCGGTGAGGATAGCAATCAGCCCCAGCATTTT. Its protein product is CSARPGEDSNQPQHF.

CDR3: CSVEGDRFGEQYF. The CDR3 region has the DNA TGCAGCGTTGAAGGGGACAGGTTTGGCGAGCAGTACTTC. This rearrangement joins TRBV29-1 to TRBJ2-7, with TRBD1 identical over 8 bases. CDR3 length: 13 amino acids. Unmatched junction bases numbered 5, after V lost 1 base and J lost 6 bases. Germline CDR1 SQVTM, CDR2 ANQGSEA.

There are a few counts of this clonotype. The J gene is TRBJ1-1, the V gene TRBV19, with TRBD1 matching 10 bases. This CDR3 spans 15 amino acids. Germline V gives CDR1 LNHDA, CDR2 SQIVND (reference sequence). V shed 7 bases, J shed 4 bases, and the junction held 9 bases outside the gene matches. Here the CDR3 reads CASIDERTGGTEAFF. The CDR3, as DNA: TGTGCCAGTATCGATGAGAGGACAGGGGGCACTGAAGCTTTCTTT.

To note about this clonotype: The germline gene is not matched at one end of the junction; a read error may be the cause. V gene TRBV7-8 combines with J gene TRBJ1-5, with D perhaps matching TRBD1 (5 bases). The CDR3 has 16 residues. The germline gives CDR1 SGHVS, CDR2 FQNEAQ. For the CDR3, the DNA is TGTGCCTGCAGCAAAGGGGAAGTGGGATTCAATCAGCCCCAGCATTTT. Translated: CACSKGEVGFNQPQHF.

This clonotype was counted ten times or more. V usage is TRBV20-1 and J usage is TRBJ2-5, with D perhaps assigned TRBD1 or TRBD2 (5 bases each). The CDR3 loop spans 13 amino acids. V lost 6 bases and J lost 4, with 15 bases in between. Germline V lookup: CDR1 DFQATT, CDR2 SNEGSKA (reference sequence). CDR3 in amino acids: CSAARGNRETQYF. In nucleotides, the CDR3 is TGCAGTGCAGCGAGGGGAAATCGAGAGACCCAGTACTTC.